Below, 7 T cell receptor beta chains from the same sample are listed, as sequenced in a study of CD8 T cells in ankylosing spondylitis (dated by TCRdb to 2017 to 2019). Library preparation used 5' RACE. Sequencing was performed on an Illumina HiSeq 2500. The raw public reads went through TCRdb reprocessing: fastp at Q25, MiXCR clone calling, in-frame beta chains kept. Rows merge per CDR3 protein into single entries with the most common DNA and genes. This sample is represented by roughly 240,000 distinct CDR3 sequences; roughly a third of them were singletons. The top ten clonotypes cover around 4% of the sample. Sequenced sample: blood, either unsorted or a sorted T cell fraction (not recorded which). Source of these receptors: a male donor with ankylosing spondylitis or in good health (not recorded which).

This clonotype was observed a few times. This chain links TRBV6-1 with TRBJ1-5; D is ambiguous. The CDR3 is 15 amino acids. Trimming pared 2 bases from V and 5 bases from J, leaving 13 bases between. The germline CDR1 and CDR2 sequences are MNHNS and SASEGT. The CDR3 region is CASSEIPSLDQPQHF. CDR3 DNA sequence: TGTGCCAGCAGTGAAATTCCCAGCCTCGATCAGCCCCAGCATTTT.

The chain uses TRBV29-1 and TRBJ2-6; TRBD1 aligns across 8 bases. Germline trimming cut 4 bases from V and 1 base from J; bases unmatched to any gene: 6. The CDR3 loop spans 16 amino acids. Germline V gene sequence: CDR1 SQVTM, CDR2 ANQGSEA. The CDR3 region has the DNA TGCAGCGTTGGTGGACAGGGCTTTTCTGGGGCCAACGTCCTGACTTTC. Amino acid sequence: CSVGGQGFSGANVLTF.

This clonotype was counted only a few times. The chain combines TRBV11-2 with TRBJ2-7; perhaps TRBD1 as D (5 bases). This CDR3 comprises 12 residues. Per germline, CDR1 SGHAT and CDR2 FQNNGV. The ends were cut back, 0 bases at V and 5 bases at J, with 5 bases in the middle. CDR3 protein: CASSLEGHEQYF. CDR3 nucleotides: TGTGCCAGCAGCTTAGAGGGGCACGAGCAGTACTTC.

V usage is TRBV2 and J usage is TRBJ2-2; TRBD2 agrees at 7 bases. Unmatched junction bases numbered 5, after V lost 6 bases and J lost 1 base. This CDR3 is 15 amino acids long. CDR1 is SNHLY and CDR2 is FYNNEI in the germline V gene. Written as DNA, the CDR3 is TGTGCCAGCAGGGGGGGGGGAAGGAACACCGGGGAGCTGTTTTTT. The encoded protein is CASRGGGRNTGELFF.

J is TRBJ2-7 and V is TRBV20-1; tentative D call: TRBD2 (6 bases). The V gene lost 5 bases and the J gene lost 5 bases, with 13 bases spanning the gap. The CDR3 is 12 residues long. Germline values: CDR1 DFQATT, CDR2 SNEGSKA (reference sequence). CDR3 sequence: CSAGGLLNEQYF. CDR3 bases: TGCAGTGCTGGAGGACTATTAAACGAGCAGTACTTC.

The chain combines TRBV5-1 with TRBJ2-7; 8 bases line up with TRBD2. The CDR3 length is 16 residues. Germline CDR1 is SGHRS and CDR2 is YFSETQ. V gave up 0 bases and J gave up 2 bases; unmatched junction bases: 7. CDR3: CASSLASGGAPYEQYF. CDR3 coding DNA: TGCGCCAGCAGCTTGGCCAGCGGGGGTGCCCCCTACGAGCAGTACTTC.

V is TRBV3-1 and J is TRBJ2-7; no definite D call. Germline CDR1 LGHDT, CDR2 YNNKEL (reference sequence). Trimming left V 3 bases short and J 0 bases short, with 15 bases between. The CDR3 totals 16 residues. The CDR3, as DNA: TGTGCCAGCAGCCAGAACCCAGACTGGAACTCCTACGAGCAGTACTTC. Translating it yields CASSQNPDWNSYEQYF.